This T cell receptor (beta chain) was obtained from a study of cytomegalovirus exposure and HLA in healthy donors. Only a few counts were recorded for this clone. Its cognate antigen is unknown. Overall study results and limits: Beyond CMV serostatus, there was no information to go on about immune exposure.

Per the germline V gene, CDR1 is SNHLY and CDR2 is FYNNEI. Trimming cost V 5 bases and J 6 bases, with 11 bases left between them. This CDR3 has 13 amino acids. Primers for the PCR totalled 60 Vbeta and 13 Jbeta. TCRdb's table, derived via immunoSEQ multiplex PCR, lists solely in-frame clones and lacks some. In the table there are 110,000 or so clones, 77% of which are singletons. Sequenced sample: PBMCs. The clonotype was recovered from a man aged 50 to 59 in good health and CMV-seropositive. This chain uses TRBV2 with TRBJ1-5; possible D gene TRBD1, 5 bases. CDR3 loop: CASSQGHGQPQHF. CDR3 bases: TGTGCCAGCAGTCAGGGTCACGGTCAGCCCCAGCATTTT.